These 5 T cell receptor beta chains were sequenced from one sample in a study of blood T cells in healthy people across ages. With a J-beta primer mix and a sample-barcoded 5' primer, a second PCR ran about 7 to 12 cycles. Each CDR3 protein gets one entry after TCRdb re-called the 5' RACE reads with MiXCR. The table lists roughly 680,000 distinct CDR3 sequences, approximately 52% of them singletons. The specimen sequenced was blood. The origin of the receptors is a woman of 80 years or more in good health.

The chain combines TRBV6-5 with TRBJ1-2; 12 nucleotides line up with TRBD1. The CDR3 is 16 amino acids. V was clipped by 5 bases and J by 8 bases; unmatched bases: 12. CDR1 and CDR2 (germline): MNHEY, SVGAGI. CDR3 DNA: TGTGCCAGCAGTCAGGGACAGGGGGCTATGGCTCGGGGCTACACCTTC. Translated: CASSQGQGAMARGYTF.

This clonotype was observed many times. V usage is TRBV20-1 and J usage is TRBJ2-5, with a possible D match to TRBD2 (5 bases). From germline, CDR1 is DFQATT and CDR2 SNEGSKA (reference sequence). This CDR3 spans 13 amino acids. V gave up 1 base and J gave up 2 bases, with 8 bases separating them. The CDR3 loop is CSARGGNQETQYF. The CDR3 DNA reads as TGCAGTGCTAGAGGAGGGAATCAAGAGACCCAGTACTTC.

The gene calls are TRBV4-3 and TRBJ2-6; perhaps TRBD1 as D (5 bases). V dropped 0 bases and J dropped 2 bases, with 8 bases sitting between them. CDR1 and CDR2 (germline): LGHNA, YSLEER. The CDR3 spans 16 residues. In nucleotides, the CDR3 is TGCGCCAGCAGCCAAGATATAGGGGCTGGGGCCAACGTCCTGACTTTC. It yields the protein CASSQDIGAGANVLTF.

As concerns this clonotype: The junction and the germline gene differ at one end; a read error may be behind it. This chain uses TRBV28 with TRBJ1-2; no definite D call. This CDR3 is 14 amino acids long. Germline V CDR1 and CDR2: MDHEN, SYDVKM. CDR3 bases: TGTGCCTGCAGTCTTAGTGCTAAAAACTATGGCTACACCTTC. As protein: CACSLSAKNYGYTF.

V usage is TRBV20-1 and J usage is TRBJ2-3; 10 bases match TRBD2. Germline V gives CDR1 DFQATT, CDR2 SNEGSKA (reference sequence). This CDR3 has 13 residues. Trimming at V came to 7 bases and at J to 6 bases, leaving 7 bases not matched to a gene. The CDR3 DNA sequence: TGCAGTGTCATTCCGGGACTAGCGGATACGCAGTATTTT. Translating it yields CSVIPGLADTQYF.